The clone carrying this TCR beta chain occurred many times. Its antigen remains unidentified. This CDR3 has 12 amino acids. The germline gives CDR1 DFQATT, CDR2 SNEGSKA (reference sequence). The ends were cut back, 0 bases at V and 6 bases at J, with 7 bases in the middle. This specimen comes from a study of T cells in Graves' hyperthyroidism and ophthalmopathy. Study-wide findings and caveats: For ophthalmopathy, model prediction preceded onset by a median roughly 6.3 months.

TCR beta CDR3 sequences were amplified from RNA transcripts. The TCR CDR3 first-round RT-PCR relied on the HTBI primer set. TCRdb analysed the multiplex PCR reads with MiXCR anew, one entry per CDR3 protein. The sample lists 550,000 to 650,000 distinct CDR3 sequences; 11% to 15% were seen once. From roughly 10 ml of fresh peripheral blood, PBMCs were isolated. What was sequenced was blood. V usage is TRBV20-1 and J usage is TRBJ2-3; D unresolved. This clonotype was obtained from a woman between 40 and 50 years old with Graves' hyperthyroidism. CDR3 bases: TGCAGTGCTAGAGATTCGTCGGATACGCAGTATTTT. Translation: CSARDSSDTQYF.